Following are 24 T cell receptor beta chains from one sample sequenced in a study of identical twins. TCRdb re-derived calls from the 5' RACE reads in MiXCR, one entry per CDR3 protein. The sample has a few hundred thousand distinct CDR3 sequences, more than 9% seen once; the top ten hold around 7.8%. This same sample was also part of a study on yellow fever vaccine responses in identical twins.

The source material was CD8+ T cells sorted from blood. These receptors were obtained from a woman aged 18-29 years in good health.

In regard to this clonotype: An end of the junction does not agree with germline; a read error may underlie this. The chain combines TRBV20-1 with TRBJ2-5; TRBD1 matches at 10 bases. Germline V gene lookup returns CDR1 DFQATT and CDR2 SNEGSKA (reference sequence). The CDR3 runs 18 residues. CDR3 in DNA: TGCAGTGCTCCCCTCACTCCGGGACAGGGGTTTATCGGAGAGACCCAGAACTTC. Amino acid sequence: CSAPLTPGQGFIGETQNF.

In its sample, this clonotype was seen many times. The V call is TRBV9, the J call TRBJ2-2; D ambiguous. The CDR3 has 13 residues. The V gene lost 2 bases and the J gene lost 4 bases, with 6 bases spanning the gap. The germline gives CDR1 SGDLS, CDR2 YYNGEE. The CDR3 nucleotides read TGTGCCAGCAGCGTCGGGCTCACCGGGGAGCTGTTTTTT. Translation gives CASSVGLTGELFF.

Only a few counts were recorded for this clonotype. The CDR3 region has the DNA TGTGCCAGCAGCTTTAACAGGGCCGACTACGAGCAGTACTTC. This translates into CASSFNRADYEQYF. This rearrangement joins TRBV7-6 to TRBJ2-7; TRBD1 is a possible D gene (6 bases). Germline CDR1 reads SGHVS; CDR2 reads FNYEAQ. The CDR3 extends over 14 amino acids. The germline V and J ends were trimmed by 3 bases and 3 bases, with 12 bases remaining between them.

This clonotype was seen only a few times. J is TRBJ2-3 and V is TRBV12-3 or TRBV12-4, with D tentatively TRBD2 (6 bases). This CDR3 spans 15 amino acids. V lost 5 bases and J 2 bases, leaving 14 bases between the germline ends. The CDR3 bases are TGTGCCAGCAGTGCGTTTCGGGGGATCACAGATACGCAGTATTTT. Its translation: CASSAFRGITDTQYF.

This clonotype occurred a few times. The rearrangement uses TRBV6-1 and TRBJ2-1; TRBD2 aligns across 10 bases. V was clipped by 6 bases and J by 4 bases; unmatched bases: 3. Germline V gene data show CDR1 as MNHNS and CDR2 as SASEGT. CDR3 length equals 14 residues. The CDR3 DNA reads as TGTGCCAGCAGCGGGACTAGCGTATACAATGAGCAGTTCTTC. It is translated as CASSGTSVYNEQFF.

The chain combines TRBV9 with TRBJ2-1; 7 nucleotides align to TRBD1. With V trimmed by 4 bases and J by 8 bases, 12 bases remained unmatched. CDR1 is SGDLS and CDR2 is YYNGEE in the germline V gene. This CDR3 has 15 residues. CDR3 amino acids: CASSPTGQIVDEQFF. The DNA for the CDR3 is TGTGCCAGCAGCCCAACGGGACAGATTGTCGATGAGCAGTTCTTC. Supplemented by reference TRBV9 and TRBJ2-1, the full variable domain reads DSGVTQTPKHLITATGQRVTLRCSPRSGDLSVYWYQQSLDQGLQFLIQYYNGEERAKGNILERFSAQQFPDLHSELNLSSLELGDSALYFCASSPTGQIVDEQFFGPGTRLTVL.

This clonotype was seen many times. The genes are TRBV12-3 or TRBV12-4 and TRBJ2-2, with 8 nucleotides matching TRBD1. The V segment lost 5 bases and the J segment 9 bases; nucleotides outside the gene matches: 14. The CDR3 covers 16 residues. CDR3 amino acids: CASSPATGGMGRELFF. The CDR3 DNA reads TGTGCCAGCAGTCCGGCTACAGGGGGGATGGGCCGGGAGCTGTTTTTT.

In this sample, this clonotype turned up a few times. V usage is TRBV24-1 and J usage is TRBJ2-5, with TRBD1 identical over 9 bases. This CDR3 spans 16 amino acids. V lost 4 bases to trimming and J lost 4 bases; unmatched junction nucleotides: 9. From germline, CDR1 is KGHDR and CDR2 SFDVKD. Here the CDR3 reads CATSETGQGLGETQYF. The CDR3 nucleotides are TGTGCCACCAGTGAAACGGGACAGGGTCTTGGAGAGACCCAGTACTTC.

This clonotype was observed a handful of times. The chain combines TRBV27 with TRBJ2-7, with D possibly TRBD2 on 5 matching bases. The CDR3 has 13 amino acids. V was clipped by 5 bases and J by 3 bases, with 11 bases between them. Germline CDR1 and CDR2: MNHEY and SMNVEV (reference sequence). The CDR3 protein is CASSTLTSYEQYF. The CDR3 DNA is TGTGCCAGCAGTACCCTTACTAGCTACGAGCAGTACTTC.

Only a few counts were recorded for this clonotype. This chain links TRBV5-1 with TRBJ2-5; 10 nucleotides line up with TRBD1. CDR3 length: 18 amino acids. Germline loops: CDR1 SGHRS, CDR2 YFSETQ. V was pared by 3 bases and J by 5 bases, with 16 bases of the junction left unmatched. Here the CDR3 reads CASSYRTGGTNVPETQYF. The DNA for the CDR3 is TGCGCCAGCAGCTATAGGACAGGGGGAACGAACGTTCCTGAGACCCAGTACTTC.

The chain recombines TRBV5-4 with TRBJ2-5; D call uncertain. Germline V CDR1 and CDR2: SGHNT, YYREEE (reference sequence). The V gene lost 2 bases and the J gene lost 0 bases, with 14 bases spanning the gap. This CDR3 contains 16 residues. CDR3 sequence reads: CASSFGRHGYQETQYF. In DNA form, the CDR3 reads TGTGCCAGCAGCTTCGGTCGGCACGGGTACCAAGAGACCCAGTACTTC.

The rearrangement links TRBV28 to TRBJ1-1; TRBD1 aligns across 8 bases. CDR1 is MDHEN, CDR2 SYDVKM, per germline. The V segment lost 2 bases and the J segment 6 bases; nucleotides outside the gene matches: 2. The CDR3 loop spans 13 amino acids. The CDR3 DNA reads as TGTGCCAGCAGTTTAACAGGGGGGGCTGAAGCTTTCTTT. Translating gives CASSLTGGAEAFF.

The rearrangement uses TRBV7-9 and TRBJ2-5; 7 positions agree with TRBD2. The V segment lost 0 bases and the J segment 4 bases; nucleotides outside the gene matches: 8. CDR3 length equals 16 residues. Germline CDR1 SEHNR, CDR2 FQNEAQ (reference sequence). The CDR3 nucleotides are TGTGCCAGCAGCTTAGCCCTAGCGGCGTTATTAGAGACCCAGTACTTC. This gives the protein CASSLALAALLETQYF.

CDR3 sequence (DNA): TGTGCCAGCAGATATAATCCGGGACAAATCACCGGGGAGCTGTTTTTT. This codes for CASRYNPGQITGELFF. This rearrangement joins TRBV12-3 or TRBV12-4 to TRBJ2-2, with D possibly matching TRBD1 (6 bases). The CDR3 runs to 16 residues. V lost 6 bases and J lost 4, with 18 bases in between.

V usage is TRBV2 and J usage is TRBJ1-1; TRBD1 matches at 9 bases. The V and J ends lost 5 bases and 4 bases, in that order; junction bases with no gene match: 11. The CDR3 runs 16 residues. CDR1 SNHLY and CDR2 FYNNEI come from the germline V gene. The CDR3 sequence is CASSQTGTGTSTEAFF. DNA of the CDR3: TGTGCCAGCAGTCAAACCGGGACAGGGACAAGCACTGAAGCTTTCTTT.

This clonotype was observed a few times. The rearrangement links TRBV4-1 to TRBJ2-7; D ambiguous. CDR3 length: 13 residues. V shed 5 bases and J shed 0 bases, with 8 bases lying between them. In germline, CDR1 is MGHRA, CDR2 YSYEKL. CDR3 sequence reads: CASSSPGSYEQYV. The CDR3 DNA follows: TGCGCCAGCAGCTCCCCCGGCTCCTACGAGCAGTACGTC.

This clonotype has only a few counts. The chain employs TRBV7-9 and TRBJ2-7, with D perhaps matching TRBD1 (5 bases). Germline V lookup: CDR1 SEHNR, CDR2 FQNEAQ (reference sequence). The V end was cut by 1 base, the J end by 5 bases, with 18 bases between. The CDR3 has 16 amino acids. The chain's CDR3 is CASSLDGHFRDNEQYF. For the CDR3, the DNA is TGTGCCAGCAGCTTAGACGGACACTTCCGCGATAACGAGCAGTACTTC.

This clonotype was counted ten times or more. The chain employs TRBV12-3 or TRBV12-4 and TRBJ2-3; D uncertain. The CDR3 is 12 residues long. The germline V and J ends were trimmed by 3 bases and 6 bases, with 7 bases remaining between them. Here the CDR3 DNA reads TGTGCCAGCAGTTTCATCGGTGATACGCAGTATTTT. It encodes CASSFIGDTQYF.

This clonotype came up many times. DNA of the CDR3: TGTGCCAGCAGCTTGGACCCCACAGATACGCAGTATTTT. Its protein is CASSLDPTDTQYF. The chain has TRBV7-7 and TRBJ2-3, with D uncertain. V was shortened by 3 bases and J by 2 bases, with 6 bases between the two germline ends. Germline V gene lookup returns CDR1 SSHAT and CDR2 FNYEAQ (reference sequence). This CDR3 comprises 13 residues.

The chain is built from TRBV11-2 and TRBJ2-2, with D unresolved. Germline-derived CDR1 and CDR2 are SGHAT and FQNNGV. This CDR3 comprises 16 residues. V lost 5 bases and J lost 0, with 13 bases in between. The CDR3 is CASSLRRKTNTGELFF. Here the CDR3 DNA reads TGTGCCAGCAGCCTCCGACGGAAAACGAACACCGGGGAGCTGTTTTTT.

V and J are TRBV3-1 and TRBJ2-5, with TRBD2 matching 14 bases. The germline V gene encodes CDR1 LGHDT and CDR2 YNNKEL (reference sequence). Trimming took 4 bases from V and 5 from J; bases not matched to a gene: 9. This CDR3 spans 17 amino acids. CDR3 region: CASSPLTSGGAGETQYF. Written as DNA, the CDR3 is TGTGCCAGCAGCCCGCTGACTAGCGGGGGGGCGGGGGAGACCCAGTACTTC.

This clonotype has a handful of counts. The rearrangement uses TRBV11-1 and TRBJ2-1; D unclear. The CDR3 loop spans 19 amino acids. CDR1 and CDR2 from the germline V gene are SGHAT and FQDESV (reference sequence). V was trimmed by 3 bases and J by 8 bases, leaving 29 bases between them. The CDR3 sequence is CASSFSSFSAGSRVDEQFF. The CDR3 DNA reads TGTGCCAGCAGCTTTTCCTCCTTCTCTGCTGGTAGTAGGGTGGATGAGCAGTTCTTC.

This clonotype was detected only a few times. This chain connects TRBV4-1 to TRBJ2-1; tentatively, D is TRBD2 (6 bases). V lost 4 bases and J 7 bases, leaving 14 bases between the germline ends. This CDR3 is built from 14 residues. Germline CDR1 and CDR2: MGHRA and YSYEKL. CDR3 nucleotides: TGCGCCAGCAGCCTCCGAATGGGGGGAAATGAGCAGTTCTTC. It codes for CASSLRMGGNEQFF.

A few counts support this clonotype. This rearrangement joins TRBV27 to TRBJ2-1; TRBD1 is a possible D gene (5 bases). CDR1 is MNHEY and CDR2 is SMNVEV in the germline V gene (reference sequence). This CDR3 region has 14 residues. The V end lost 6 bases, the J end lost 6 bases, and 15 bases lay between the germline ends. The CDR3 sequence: CASRLDPGANEQFF. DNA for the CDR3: TGTGCCAGCAGGCTAGACCCTGGGGCCAATGAGCAGTTCTTC.